This T cell receptor beta chain was documented in a study of graft-versus-host responses after intestinal transplantation. Libraries were prepared by immunoSEQ multiplex PCR; TCRdb keeps only in-frame clonotypes and omits some of them. The sample has around 100,000 clones; approximately 84% are singletons. Germline CDR1 and CDR2: SNHLY and FYNNEI. V dropped 9 bases and J dropped 0 bases, with 12 bases sitting between them. The CDR3 is made up of 14 amino acids. Concerning this clone itself: Antigen: not known.

The gene calls are TRBV2 and TRBJ1-5; tentative D call: TRBD1 (5 bases). The receptor was isolated from a human donor who was the organ donor for an intestinal transplant. The input for sequencing was unstimulated CD4+ T cells sorted from spleen or lymph node cells, taken before transplant. The CDR3 here is CASTPGHSNQPQHF. The DNA of the CDR3 is TGTGCCAGTACACCGGGGCATAGCAATCAGCCCCAGCATTTT.